The present TCR beta chain was sequenced within a study of tumor and adjacent non-tumor tissue in lung cancer. Germline V gene data show CDR1 as DFQATT and CDR2 as SNEGSKA (reference sequence). This CDR3 contains 12 residues. This sample's RNA came from whole unsorted tissue. Distant lung tissue was collected more than 3 cm away from the tumor edge. In the case of this clonotype: Its antigen is not identified. Germline and junction disagree at one end, which may indicate a read error.

General study findings and limits: Top 100 clones took a larger repertoire share in normal lung.

A modified ARM-PCR protocol with three rounds of nested PCR amplified TCRbeta. MiXCR, run by TCRdb on the multiplex PCR reads, gives a single entry per CDR3 protein. The sample shows tens of thousands of distinct CDR3 sequences, less than 75% of them seen only once. The source of this sequence is a woman aged 50 to 60 with non-small cell lung cancer. This chain uses TRBV20-1 with TRBJ2-7, with D perhaps matching TRBD2 (5 bases). The source material was distant non-tumor lung tissue. The DNA for the CDR3 is TGCAGTGCTACGGGATGGCGGTACGAGCATTACTTC. This translates into CSATGWRYEHYF.